These 16 T cell receptor beta chains were sequenced from one sample in a study of T cells in Graves' hyperthyroidism and ophthalmopathy. TCR beta CDR3 regions were amplified from RNA. The HTBI primer set served for first-round RT-PCR of the TCR CDR3. Each CDR3 protein is one row after TCRdb ran MiXCR on the multiplex PCR reads. Altogether fewer than 900,000 distinct CDR3 sequences are present, roughly a sixth being singletons, with the ten largest covering 15% to 20%. Sequencing input: blood. The receptor set was obtained from a woman in her 50s with Graves' hyperthyroidism that later progressed to Graves' ophthalmopathy.

A note on this clonotype: Germline and junction disagree at one end, which may indicate a read error. This sequence joins TRBV6-1 and TRBJ2-4; TRBD2 matches at 9 bases. CDR1 is MNHNS and CDR2 is SASEGT in the germline V gene. This CDR3 has 15 amino acids. The CDR3 loop reads CASREAGGVGNIQYF. The CDR3 bases are TGTGCCAGCAGGGAAGCGGGGGGTGTTGGAAACATTCAGTACTTC.

The chain recombines TRBV29-1 with TRBJ2-7; maybe TRBD2 (6 bases). Trimming left V 0 bases short and J 7 bases short, with 16 bases between. The CDR3 spans 14 residues. Germline-derived CDR1 and CDR2 are SQVTM and ANQGSEA. The CDR3 loop is CSVEEAGRSTEQYF. In DNA, the CDR3 is TGCAGCGTTGAAGAGGCGGGACGGTCAACGGAGCAGTACTTC.

This clonotype was seen many times. For the CDR3, the DNA is TGTGCCAGCTCATCGGACAGGGGGGAAGTGGACACTGAAGCTTTCTTT. It is translated as CASSSDRGEVDTEAFF. The J gene is TRBJ1-1, the V gene TRBV18; 10 bases map to TRBD1. J lost 3 bases, V lost 5 bases, and 9 bases had no gene match. Germline V gene data show CDR1 as KGHSH and CDR2 as LQKENI. The CDR3 contains 16 residues.

This clonotype was found many times. The chain combines TRBV24-1 with TRBJ2-3; D unclear. CDR3 length: 15 residues. Germline V lookup: CDR1 KGHDR, CDR2 SFDVKD. Trimming removed 4 bases at V and 0 bases at J, with 10 bases between. CDR3: CATSEPKPSTDTQYF. In nucleotides, the CDR3 is TGTGCCACCAGTGAACCAAAGCCTAGCACAGATACGCAGTATTTT.

This clonotype was found a few times. The CDR3 DNA reads TGCGCCAGCAGTGTAGGCGGGGGGGTCAATGAGCAGTTCTTC. It yields the protein CASSVGGGVNEQFF. This chain connects TRBV10-1 to TRBJ2-1; 9 positions agree with TRBD2. Germline V gives CDR1 WNHNN, CDR2 SYGVQD (reference sequence). After removal of 4 bases from V and 6 bases from J, the junction contained 4 bases not matched to a gene. The CDR3 is 14 residues long.

This clonotype was seen many times. In nucleotides, the CDR3 is TGTGCCAGCAGTTTCTTACGAAGCAGCTCCTACAATGAGCAGTTCTTC. As protein: CASSFLRSSSYNEQFF. The V and J genes are TRBV27 and TRBJ2-1, with D uncertain. Per the germline V gene, CDR1 is MNHEY and CDR2 is SMNVEV (reference sequence). Trimming shortened V by 3 bases and J by 0 bases, and 12 bases separated the two germline ends. The CDR3 runs to 16 residues.

Concerning this clonotype itself: The junction and the germline gene differ at one end; a read error may be behind it. The genes are TRBV3-1 and TRBJ1-6; D remains unclear. The CDR3 is 16 amino acids. Germline V lookup: CDR1 LGHDT, CDR2 YNNKEL (reference sequence). The DNA of the CDR3 is TGTGCCGGCAGCCAAGAACAAACCACCTATAATTCACCCCTCCACTTT. This codes for CAGSQEQTTYNSPLHF.

This clonotype was seen more than once but under ten times. V usage is TRBV19 and J usage is TRBJ1-2, with no clear D. There are 15 residues in the CDR3. CDR1 is LNHDA and CDR2 is SQIVND in the germline V gene (reference sequence). V was shortened by 0 bases and J by 13 bases, with 21 bases between the two germline ends. Here the CDR3 reads CASSIEQNPYEGGTF. The DNA for the CDR3 is TGTGCCAGTAGTATAGAGCAGAACCCCTATGAGGGAGGCACCTTC.

The rearrangement uses TRBV2 and TRBJ1-2; no clear D. CDR1 and CDR2 from the germline V gene are SNHLY and FYNNEI. V lost 4 bases to trimming and J lost 8 bases, with 2 bases between them. The CDR3 length is 9 residues. The CDR3 protein is CASSGGYTF. In DNA form, the CDR3 reads TGTGCCAGCAGTGGGGGCTACACCTTC.

This rearrangement joins TRBV18 to TRBJ1-1; tentative D call: TRBD1 (6 bases). V was cut by 0 bases and J by 0 bases, with 11 bases left in between. CDR1 KGHSH and CDR2 LQKENI come from the germline V gene. This CDR3 has 16 amino acids. The CDR3 here is CASSPPVGHMNTEAFF. CDR3 DNA sequence: TGTGCCAGCTCACCACCGGTGGGACACATGAACACTGAAGCTTTCTTT.

This chain uses TRBV7-9 with TRBJ1-5, with a weak D call TRBD1 (5 bases). This CDR3 contains 14 residues. The germline V gene has CDR1 SEHNR and CDR2 FQNEAQ (reference sequence). Trimming removed 1 base from V and 4 bases from J, with 8 bases in between. CDR3: CASSLVTDNQPQHF. The CDR3 coding sequence is TGTGCCAGCAGCTTAGTGACAGATAATCAGCCCCAGCATTTT.

The chain employs TRBV20-1 and TRBJ1-2; D not resolved. The CDR3 has 15 amino acids. The germline CDR1 and CDR2 sequences are DFQATT and SNEGSKA (reference sequence). V lost 0 bases and J 0 bases, leaving 11 bases between the germline ends. The CDR3 protein is CSARDYVGANYGYTF. The CDR3 DNA reads TGCAGTGCTAGAGATTACGTCGGCGCTAACTATGGCTACACCTTC.

This clonotype showed up many times. This chain uses TRBV2 with TRBJ2-2; tentatively, D is TRBD2 (6 bases). V lost 3 bases to trimming and J lost 4 bases, with 15 bases between them. The CDR3 length is 16 residues. The V gene's germline CDR1 is SNHLY and CDR2 FYNNEI. This chain's CDR3 is CASSEDRPGGTGELFF. In DNA form, the CDR3 reads TGTGCCAGCAGTGAGGACCGCCCCGGGGGCACCGGGGAGCTGTTTTTT. The full variable domain, with the rest looked up from reference TRBV2 and TRBJ2-2, is EPEVTQTPSHQVTQMGQEVILRCVPISNHLYFYWYRQILGQKVEFLVSFYNNEISEKSEIFDDQFSVERPDGSNFTLKIRSTKLEDSAMYFCASSEDRPGGTGELFFGEGSRLTVL.

This clonotype was picked up a small number of times. The rearrangement uses TRBV6-1 and TRBJ2-3, with a weak D call TRBD2 (6 bases). V was trimmed by 6 bases and J by 2 bases, leaving 15 bases between them. The CDR3 runs 15 residues. Germline values: CDR1 MNHNS, CDR2 SASEGT. In nucleotides, the CDR3 is TGTGCCAGCAGACGTGCGGCGGGGTCCACAGATACGCAGTATTTT. Amino acid sequence: CASRRAAGSTDTQYF.

This clonotype was counted only a few times. The chain couples TRBV6-1 to TRBJ2-5; the match to TRBD1 covers 9 bases. Per the germline V gene, CDR1 is MNHNS and CDR2 is SASEGT. Trimming at V came to 7 bases and at J to 5 bases, leaving 8 bases not matched to a gene. The CDR3 totals 14 residues. The CDR3: CASKWDRVRETQYF. CDR3 coding DNA: TGTGCCAGCAAATGGGACAGGGTTAGGGAGACCCAGTACTTC.

This clonotype was detected only a few times. The chain recombines TRBV2 with TRBJ1-5; perhaps TRBD1 as D (5 bases). V lost 0 bases and J lost 6, with 9 bases in between. The CDR3 spans 14 residues. Germline V gene lookup returns CDR1 SNHLY and CDR2 FYNNEI. This CDR3 reads CASSEAQGSQPQHF. The CDR3 nucleotides read TGTGCCAGCAGTGAAGCCCAGGGTAGTCAGCCCCAGCATTTT.